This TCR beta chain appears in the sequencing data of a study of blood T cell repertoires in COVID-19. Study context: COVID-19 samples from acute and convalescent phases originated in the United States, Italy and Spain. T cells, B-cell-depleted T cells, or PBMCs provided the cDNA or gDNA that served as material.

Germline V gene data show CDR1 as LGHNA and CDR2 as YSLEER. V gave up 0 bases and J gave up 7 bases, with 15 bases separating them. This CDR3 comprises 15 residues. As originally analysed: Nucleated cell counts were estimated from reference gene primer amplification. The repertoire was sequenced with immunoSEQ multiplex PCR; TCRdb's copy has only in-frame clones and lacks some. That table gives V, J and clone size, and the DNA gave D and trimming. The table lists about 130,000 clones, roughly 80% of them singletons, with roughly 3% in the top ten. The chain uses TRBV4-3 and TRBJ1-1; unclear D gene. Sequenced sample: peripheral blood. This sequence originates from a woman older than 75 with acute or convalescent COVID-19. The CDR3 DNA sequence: TGCGCCAGCAGCCAAGATGCCCGGTTACGGGGTGAAGCTTTCTTT. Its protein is CASSQDARLRGEAFF.